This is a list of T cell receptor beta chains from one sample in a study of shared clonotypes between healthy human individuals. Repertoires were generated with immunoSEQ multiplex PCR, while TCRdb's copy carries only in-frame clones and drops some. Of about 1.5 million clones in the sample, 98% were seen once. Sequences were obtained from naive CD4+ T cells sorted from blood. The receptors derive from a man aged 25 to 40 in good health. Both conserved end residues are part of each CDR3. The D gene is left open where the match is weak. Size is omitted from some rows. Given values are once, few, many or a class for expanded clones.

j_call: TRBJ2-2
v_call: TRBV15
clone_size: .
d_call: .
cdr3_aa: CATSRDRVLGKNTGELFF
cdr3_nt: TGTGCCACCAGCAGAGATAGGGTTCTGGGGAAGAACACCGGGGAGCTGTTTTTT

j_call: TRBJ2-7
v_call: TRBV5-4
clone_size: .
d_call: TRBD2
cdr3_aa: CASSLGGLAGNYEQYF
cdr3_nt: TGTGCCAGCAGCTTGGGAGGGCTAGCGGGGAACTACGAGCAGTACTTC

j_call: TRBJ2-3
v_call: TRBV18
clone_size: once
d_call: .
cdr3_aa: CASSPFRGRSDTQYF
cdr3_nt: TGTGCCAGCTCACCGTTCAGGGGCCGGTCAGATACGCAGTATTTT

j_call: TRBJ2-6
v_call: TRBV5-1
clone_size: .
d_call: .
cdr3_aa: CASSRTTGSGANVLTF
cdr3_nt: TGCGCCAGCAGCCGTACGACGGGCTCTGGGGCCAACGTCCTGACTTTC

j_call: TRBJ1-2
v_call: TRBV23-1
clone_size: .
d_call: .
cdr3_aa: CASMPGANYGYTF
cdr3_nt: TGCGCCAGCATGCCTGGGGCCAACTATGGCTACACCTTC

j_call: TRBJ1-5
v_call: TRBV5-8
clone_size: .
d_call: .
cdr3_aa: CASSFVEATRNQPQHF
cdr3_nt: TGTGCCAGCAGCTTTGTGGAAGCGACGCGCAATCAGCCCCAGCATTTT

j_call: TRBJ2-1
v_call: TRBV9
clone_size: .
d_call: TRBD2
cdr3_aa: CASSVDWASGRNEQFF
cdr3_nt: TGTGCCAGCAGCGTAGATTGGGCTAGCGGGAGGAATGAGCAGTTCTTC

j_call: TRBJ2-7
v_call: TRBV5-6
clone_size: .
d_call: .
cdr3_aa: CASSLAPGAAYEQYF
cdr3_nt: TGTGCCAGCAGCTTGGCTCCAGGAGCAGCCTACGAGCAGTACTTC

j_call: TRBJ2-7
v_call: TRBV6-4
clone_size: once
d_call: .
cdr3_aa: CASSDSVRVTSYEQYF
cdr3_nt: TGTGCCAGCAGTGACTCAGTGAGGGTAACAAGCTACGAGCAGTACTTC

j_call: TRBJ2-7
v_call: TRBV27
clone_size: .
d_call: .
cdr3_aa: CASSLWAHQGPYEQYF
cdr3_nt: TGTGCCAGCAGTTTATGGGCTCATCAGGGTCCCTACGAGCAGTACTTC

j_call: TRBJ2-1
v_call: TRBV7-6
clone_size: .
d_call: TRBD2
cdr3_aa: CASSLSGSSYNEQFF
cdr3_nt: TGTGCCAGCAGCCTTAGCGGGAGCTCCTACAATGAGCAGTTCTTC

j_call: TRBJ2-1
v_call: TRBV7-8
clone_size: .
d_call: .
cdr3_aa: CASSIPASASNEQFF
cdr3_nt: TGTGCCAGCAGCATTCCCGCTAGCGCAAGCAATGAGCAGTTCTTC

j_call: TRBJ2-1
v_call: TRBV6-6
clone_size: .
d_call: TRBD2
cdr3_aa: CASSYVTSGDEQFF
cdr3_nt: TGTGCCAGCAGTTACGTAACTAGCGGGGATGAGCAGTTCTTC

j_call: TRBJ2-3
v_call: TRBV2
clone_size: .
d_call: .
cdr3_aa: CASSYTGRTDTQYF
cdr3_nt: TGTGCCAGCAGTTATACAGGCCGCACAGATACGCAGTATTTT

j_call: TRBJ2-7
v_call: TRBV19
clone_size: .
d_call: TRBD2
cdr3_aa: CASNSPRGGSYEQYF
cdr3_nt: TGTGCCAGTAACTCCCCACGGGGGGGCTCCTACGAGCAGTACTTC

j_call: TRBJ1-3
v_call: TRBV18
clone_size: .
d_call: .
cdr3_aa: CASSTISAGFTGNTIYF
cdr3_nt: TGTGCCAGCTCTACCATATCCGCAGGGTTCACGGGAAACACCATATATTTT

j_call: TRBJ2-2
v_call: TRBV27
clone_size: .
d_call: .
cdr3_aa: CASSHIAGELFF
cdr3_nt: TGTGCCAGCAGTCACATTGCCGGGGAGCTGTTTTTT

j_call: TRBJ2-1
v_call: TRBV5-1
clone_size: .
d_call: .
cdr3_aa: CASIGWGDHEQFF
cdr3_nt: TGCGCCAGCATTGGTTGGGGGGACCATGAGCAGTTCTTC

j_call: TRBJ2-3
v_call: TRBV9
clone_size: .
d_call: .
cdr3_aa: CASSVGAGDTQYF
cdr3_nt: TGTGCCAGCAGCGTCGGGGCGGGAGATACGCAGTATTTT

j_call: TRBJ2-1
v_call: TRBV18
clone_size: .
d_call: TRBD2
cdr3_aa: CASSPPASGRVDEQFF
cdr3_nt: TGTGCCAGCTCACCACCGGCTAGCGGGAGGGTGGATGAGCAGTTCTTC

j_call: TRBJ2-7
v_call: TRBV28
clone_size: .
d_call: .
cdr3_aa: CASSLRTGIPYEQYF
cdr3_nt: TGTGCCAGCAGTCTAAGAACAGGGATACCTTACGAGCAGTACTTC

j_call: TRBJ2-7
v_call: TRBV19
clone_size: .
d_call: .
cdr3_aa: CASSGASEQYF
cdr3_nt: TGTGCCAGTAGTGGGGCTTCCGAGCAGTACTTC

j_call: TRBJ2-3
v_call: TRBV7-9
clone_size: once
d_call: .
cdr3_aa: CASSHLDGGWSTDTQYF
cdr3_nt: TGTGCCAGCAGCCACCTAGACGGGGGATGGAGCACAGATACGCAGTATTTT

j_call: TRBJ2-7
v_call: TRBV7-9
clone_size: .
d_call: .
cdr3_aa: CASSRQELKQYF
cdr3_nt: TGTGCCAGCTCCCGCCAGGAACTAAAGCAGTACTTC

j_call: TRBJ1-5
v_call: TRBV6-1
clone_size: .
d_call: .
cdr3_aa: CASSEAGGFWQPQHF
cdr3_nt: TGTGCCAGCAGCGAAGCGGGGGGATTTTGGCAGCCCCAGCATTTT

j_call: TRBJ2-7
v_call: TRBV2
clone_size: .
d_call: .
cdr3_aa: CASSGPSYEQYF
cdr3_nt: TGTGCCAGCAGCGGACCATCCTACGAGCAGTACTTC

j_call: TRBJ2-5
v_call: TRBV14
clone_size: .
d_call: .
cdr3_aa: CASSQDSAREETQYF
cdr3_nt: TGTGCCAGCAGCCAAGATTCAGCCAGGGAAGAGACCCAGTACTTC

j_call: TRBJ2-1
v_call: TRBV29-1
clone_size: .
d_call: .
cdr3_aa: CSVGNSGNYNEQFF
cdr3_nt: TGCAGCGTCGGAAATAGCGGAAACTACAATGAGCAGTTCTTC

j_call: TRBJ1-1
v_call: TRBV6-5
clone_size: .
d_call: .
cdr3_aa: CASSYSGTTTEAFF
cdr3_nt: TGTGCCAGCAGTTACTCGGGCACTACCACTGAAGCTTTCTTT

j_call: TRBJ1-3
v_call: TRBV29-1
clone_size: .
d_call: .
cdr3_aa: CSVIYRERNTIYF
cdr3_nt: TGCAGCGTAATTTACAGGGAACGAAACACCATATATTTT

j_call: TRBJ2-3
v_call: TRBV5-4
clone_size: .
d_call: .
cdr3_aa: CASSPPNRRGRTDTQYF
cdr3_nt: TGTGCCAGCAGTCCCCCAAATCGGCGGGGACGCACAGATACGCAGTATTTT

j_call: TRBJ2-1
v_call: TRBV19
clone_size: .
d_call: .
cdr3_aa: CTSSIVRGEQFF
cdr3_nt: TGTACCAGTAGTATTGTGCGAGGTGAGCAGTTCTTC

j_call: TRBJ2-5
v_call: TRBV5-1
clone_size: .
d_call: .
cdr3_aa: CASSLAPQGHGETQYF
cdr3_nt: TGCGCCAGCAGCTTGGCCCCGCAGGGCCACGGGGAGACCCAGTACTTC

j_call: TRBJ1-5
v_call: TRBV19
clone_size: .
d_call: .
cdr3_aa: CASTVVVGRNQPQHF
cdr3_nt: TGTGCCAGTACCGTCGTCGTGGGAAGAAATCAGCCCCAGCATTTT

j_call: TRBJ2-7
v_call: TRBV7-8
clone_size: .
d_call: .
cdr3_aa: CASSQDWALGEQYF
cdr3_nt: TGTGCCAGCAGCCAAGACTGGGCTTTGGGAGAGCAGTACTTC

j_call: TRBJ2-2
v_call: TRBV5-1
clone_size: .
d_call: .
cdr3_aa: CASSSAPPGQPTGELFF
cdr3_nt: TGCGCCAGCAGCTCTGCCCCCCCCGGACAGCCGACCGGGGAGCTGTTTTTT

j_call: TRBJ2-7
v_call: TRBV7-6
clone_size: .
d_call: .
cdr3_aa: CASSLAQQATYEQYF
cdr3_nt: TGTGCCAGCAGCTTAGCGCAACAGGCTACCTACGAGCAGTACTTC

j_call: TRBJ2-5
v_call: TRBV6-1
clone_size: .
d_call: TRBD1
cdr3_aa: CASSRTGSTETQYF
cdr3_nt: TGTGCCAGCAGTCGGACAGGGTCGACGGAGACCCAGTACTTC

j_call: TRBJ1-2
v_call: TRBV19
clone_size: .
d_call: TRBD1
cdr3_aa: CASLETGDTRGYTF
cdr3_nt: TGTGCCAGTCTCGAGACAGGGGATACGCGGGGCTACACCTTC

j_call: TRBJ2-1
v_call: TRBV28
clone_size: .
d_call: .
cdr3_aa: CASIFPKRRLTICNEQFF
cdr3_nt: TGTGCCAGCATCTTTCCCAAGCGGCGGCTAACCATCTGCAATGAGCAGTTCTTC

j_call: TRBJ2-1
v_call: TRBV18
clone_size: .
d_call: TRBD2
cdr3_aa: CASSPLAGSSSYNEQFF
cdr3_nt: TGTGCCAGCTCACCCCTAGCGGGTAGTAGCTCCTACAATGAGCAGTTCTTC

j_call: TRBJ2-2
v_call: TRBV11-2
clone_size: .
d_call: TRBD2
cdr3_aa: CASSLDTLAANTGELFF
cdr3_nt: TGTGCCAGCAGCTTAGACACTCTAGCGGCGAACACCGGGGAGCTGTTTTTT

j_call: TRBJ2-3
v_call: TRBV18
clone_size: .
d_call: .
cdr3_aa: CASSPATVGLGTQYF
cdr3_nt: TGTGCCAGCTCACCCGCGACAGTTGGGCTGGGTACGCAGTATTTT

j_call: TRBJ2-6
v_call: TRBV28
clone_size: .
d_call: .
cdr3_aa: CASSFGGGAGANVLTF
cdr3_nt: TGTGCCAGCAGTTTTGGAGGGGGCGCTGGGGCCAACGTCCTGACTTTC

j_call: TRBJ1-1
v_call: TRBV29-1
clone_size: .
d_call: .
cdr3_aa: CSVEGRLNTEAFF
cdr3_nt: TGCAGCGTTGAAGGCAGGTTGAACACTGAAGCTTTCTTT

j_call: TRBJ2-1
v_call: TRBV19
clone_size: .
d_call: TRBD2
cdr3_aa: CASTLGTSGYNEQFF
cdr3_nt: TGTGCCAGTACTCTAGGGACTAGCGGCTACAATGAGCAGTTCTTC

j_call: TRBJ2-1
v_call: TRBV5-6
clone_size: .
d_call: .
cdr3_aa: CASSSYNEQFF
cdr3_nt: TGTGCCAGCAGCAGCTACAATGAGCAGTTCTTC

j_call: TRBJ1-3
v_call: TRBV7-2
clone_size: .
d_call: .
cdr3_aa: CASSLLLRLSGNTIYF
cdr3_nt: TGTGCCAGCAGCTTACTACTCAGGCTCTCTGGAAACACCATATATTTT

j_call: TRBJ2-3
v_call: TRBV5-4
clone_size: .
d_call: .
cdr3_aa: CASTKGASGTDTQYF
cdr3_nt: TGTGCCAGCACCAAGGGGGCTAGCGGCACAGATACGCAGTATTTT

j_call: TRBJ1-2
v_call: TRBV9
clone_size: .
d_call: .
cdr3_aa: CASSVGIGDTSYGYTF
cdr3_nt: TGTGCCAGCAGCGTAGGAATTGGGGACACAAGCTATGGCTACACCTTC

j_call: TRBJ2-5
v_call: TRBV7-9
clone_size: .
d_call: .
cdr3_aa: CASNLGGLNGETQYF
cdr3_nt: TGTGCCAGCAACCTGGGGGGACTTAACGGGGAGACCCAGTACTTC

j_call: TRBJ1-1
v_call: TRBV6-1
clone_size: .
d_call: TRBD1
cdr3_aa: CASSIRRGPNTEAFF
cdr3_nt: TGTGCCAGCAGTATTCGCAGGGGGCCAAACACTGAAGCTTTCTTT

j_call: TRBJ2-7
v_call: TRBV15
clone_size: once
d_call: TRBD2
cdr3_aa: CATSRDFSGAYEQYF
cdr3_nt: TGTGCCACCAGCAGAGATTTTAGCGGGGCCTACGAGCAGTACTTC

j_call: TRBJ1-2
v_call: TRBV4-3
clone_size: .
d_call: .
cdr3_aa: CASSQPGRTSNYGYTF
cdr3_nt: TGCGCCAGCAGCCAACCGGGACGCACATCAAACTATGGCTACACCTTC

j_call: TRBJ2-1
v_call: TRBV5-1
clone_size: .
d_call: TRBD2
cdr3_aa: CASSLGSGSSYNEQFF
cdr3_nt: TGCGCCAGCAGCTTGGGGAGCGGGAGTTCCTACAATGAGCAGTTCTTC

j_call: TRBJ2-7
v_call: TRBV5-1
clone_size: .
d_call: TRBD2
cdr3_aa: CASSLGLTSGAYEQYF
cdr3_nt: TGCGCCAGCAGCTTGGGGCTGACTAGCGGGGCCTACGAGCAGTACTTC

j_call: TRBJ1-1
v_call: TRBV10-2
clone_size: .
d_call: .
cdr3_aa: CASSESRQGLGAFF
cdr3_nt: TGCGCCAGCAGTGAGTCGAGGCAGGGTTTGGGAGCTTTCTTT

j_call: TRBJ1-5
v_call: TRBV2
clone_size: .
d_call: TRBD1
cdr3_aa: CASSRGQGPNQPQHF
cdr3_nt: TGTGCCAGCAGTAGAGGACAGGGTCCTAATCAGCCCCAGCATTTT

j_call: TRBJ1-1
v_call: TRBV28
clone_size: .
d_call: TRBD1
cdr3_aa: CATIARTGVPEAFF
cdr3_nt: TGTGCCACAATAGCCCGGACAGGGGTCCCCGAAGCTTTCTTT

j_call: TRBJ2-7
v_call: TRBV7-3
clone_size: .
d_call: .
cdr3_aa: CASSWGPSYEQYF
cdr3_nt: TGTGCCAGCAGCTGGGGACCTTCCTACGAGCAGTACTTC